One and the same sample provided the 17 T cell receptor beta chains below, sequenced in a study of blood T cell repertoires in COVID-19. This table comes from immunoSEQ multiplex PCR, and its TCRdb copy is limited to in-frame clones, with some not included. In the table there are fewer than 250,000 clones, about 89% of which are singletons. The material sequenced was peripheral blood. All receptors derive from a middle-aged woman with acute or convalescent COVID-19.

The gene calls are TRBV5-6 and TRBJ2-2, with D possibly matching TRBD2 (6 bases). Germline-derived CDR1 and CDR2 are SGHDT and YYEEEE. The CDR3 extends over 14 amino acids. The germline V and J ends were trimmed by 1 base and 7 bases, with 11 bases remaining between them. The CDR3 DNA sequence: TGTGCCAGCAGCTTGTTTGCGGGGATCGGGGAGCTGTTTTTT. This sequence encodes CASSLFAGIGELFF.

CDR3 in amino acids: CSVEEQDSGNTIYF. CDR3 DNA: TGCAGCGTTGAGGAACAGGACTCTGGAAACACCATATATTTT. The J gene is TRBJ1-3, the V gene TRBV29-1, with D possibly being TRBD1 (5 bases). The CDR3 is made up of 14 amino acids. Germline CDR1 reads SQVTM; CDR2 reads ANQGSEA. V shed 3 bases and J shed 0 bases, with 9 bases lying between them.

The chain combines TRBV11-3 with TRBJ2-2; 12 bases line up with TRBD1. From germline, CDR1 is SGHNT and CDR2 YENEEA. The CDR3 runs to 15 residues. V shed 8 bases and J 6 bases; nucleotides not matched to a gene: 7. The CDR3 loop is CASGTGGAWAGELFF. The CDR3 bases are TGTGCCAGCGGGACAGGGGGCGCGTGGGCCGGGGAGCTGTTTTTT.

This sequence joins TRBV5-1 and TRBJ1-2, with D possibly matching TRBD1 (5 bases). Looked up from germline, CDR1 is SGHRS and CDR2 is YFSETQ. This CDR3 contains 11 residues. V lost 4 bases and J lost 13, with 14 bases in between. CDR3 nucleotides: TGCGCCAGCAGCCGGGGACTAGCCGCCACCTTC. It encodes CASSRGLAATF.

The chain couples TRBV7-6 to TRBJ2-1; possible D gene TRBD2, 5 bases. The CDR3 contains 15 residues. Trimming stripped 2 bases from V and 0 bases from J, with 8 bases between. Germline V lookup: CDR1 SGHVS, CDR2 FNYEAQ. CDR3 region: CASSLTGSSYNEQFF. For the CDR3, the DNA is TGTGCCAGCAGCTTAACGGGGAGCTCCTACAATGAGCAGTTCTTC. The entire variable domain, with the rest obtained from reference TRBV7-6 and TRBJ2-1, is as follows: GAGVSQSPRYKVTKRGQDVALRCDPISGHVSLYWYRQALGQGPEFLTYFNYEAQQDKSGLPNDRFSAERPEGSISTLTIQRTEQRDSAMYRCASSLTGSSYNEQFFGPGTRLTVL.

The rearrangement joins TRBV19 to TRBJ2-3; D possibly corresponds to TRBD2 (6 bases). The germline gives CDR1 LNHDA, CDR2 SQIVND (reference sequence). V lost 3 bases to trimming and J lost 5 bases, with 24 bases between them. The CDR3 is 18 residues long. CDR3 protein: CASSMILAAPLRVDTQYF. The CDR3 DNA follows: TGTGCCAGTAGTATGATACTAGCCGCGCCTCTCCGGGTAGATACGCAGTATTTT. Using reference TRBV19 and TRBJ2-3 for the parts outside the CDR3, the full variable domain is DGGITQSPKYLFRKEGQNVTLSCEQNLNHDAMYWYRQDPGQGLRLIYYSQIVNDFQKGDIAEGYSVSREKKESFPLTVTSAQKNPTAFYLCASSMILAAPLRVDTQYFGPGTRLTVL.

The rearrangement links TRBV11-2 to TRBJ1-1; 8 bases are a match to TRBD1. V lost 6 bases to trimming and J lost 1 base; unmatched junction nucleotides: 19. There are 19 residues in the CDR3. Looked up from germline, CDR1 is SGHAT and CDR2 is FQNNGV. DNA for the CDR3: TGTGCCAGCAGATACCTCAGGGCACAGGGGGGGATAAGGAACACTGAAGCTTTCTTT. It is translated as CASRYLRAQGGIRNTEAFF.

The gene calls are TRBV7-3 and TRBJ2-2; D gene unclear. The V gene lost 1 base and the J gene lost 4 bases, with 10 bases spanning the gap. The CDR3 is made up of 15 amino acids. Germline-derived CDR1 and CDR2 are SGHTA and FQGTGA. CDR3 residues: CASSLSGGATGELFF. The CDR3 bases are TGTGCCAGCAGCTTAAGTGGCGGAGCCACCGGGGAGCTGTTTTTT.

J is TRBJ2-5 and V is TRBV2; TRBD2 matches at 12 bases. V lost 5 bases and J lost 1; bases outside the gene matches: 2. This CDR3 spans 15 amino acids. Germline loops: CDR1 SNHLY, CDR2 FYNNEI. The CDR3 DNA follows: TGTGCCAGCAGTAGACTAGCGGGGGTCCAAGAGACCCAGTACTTC. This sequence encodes CASSRLAGVQETQYF.

CDR3 DNA sequence: TGTGCCAGCAGCTTAGTCGTGACTAGCGGGGCGGAAGGGGAGACCCAGTACTTC. Translated: CASSLVVTSGAEGETQYF. V is TRBV11-2 and J is TRBJ2-5, with 11 bases fitting TRBD2. J was trimmed by 5 bases and V by 1 base; bases with no gene match: 12. The CDR3 has 18 residues. The germline gives CDR1 SGHAT, CDR2 FQNNGV.

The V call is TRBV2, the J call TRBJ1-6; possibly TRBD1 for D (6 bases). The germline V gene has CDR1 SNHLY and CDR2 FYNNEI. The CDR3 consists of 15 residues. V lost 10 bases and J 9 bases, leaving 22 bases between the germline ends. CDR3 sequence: CATLRTAQSGSPLHF. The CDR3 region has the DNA TGTGCCACCCTAAGGACAGCCCAGAGTGGTTCACCCCTCCACTTT.

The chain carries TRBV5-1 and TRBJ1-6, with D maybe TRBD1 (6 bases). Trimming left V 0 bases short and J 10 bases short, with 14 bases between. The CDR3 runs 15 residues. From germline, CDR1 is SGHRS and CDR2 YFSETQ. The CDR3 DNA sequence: TGCGCCAGCAGCTTGGACGGGGACCAGGGGTCACCCCTCCACTTT. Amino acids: CASSLDGDQGSPLHF.

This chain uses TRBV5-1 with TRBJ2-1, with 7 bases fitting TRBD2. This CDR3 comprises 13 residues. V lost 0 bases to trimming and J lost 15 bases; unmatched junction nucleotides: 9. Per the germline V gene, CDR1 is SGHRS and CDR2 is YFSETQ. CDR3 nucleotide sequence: TGCGCCAGCAGCTTGGTCAGCGGGGAGATCGGGTTCTTC. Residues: CASSLVSGEIGFF.

The CDR3 here is CASSFPGTVSTEAFF. The CDR3 nucleotides are TGTGCCAGTAGTTTTCCCGGGACAGTAAGCACTGAAGCTTTCTTT. This chain uses TRBV19 with TRBJ1-1; 7 bases are a match to TRBD1. This CDR3 is 15 amino acids long. Trimming removed 5 bases from V and 4 bases from J; junction bases left unmatched: 10. Germline values: CDR1 LNHDA, CDR2 SQIVND (reference sequence).

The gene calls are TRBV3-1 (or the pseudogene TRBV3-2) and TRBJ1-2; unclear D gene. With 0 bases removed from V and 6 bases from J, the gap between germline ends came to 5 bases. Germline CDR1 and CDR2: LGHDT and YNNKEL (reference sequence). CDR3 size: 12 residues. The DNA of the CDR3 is TGTGCCAGCAGCCAAGATTTCGATGGCTACACCTTC. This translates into CASSQDFDGYTF.

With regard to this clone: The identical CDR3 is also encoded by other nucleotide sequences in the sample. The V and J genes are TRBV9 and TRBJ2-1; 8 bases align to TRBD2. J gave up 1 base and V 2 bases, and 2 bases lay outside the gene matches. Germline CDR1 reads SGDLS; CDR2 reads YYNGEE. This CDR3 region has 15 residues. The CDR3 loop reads CASSVGGGSYNEQFF. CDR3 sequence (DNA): TGTGCCAGCAGCGTCGGCGGGGGGTCCTACAATGAGCAGTTCTTC.

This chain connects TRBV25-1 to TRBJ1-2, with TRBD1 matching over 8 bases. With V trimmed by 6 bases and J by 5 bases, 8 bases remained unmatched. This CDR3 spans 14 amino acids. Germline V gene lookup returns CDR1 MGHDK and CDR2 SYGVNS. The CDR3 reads CASRQTGEGYGYTF. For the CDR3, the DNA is TGTGCCAGCAGACAGACAGGGGAAGGATATGGCTACACCTTC.